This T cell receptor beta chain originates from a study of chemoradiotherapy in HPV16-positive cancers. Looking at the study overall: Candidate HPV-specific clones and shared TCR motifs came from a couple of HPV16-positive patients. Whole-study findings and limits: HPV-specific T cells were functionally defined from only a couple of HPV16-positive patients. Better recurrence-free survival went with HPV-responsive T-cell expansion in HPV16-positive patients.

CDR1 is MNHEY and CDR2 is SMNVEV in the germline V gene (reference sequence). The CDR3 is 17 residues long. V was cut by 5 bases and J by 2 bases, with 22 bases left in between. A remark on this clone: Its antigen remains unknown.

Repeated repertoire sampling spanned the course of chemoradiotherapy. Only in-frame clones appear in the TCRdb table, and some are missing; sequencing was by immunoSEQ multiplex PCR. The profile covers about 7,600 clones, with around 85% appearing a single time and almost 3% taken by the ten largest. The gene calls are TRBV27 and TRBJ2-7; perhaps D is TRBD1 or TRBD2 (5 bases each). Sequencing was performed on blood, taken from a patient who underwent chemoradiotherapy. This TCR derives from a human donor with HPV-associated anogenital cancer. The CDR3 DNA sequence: TGTGCCAGCAGTCCAACATCGGGACCGCGAAGGACCTACGAGCAGTACTTC. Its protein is CASSPTSGPRRTYEQYF.